What follows describes a single T cell receptor beta chain. The data were taken from a study of blood T cell repertoires in COVID-19. The repertoire was sequenced with immunoSEQ multiplex PCR; TCRdb's copy has only in-frame clones and lacks some. The sample includes about 370,000 clones, 75% to 90% of them seen just once. The germline V and J ends were trimmed by 5 bases and 5 bases, with 6 bases remaining between them. CDR3 size: 12 residues. The sample was PBMCs or T cells enriched from blood (not recorded which). This rearrangement joins TRBV12-3 or TRBV12-4 to TRBJ2-2, with no clear D. This TCR derives from a man between 18 and 29 years old who had recovered from COVID-19. CDR3 protein: CASSHSTGELFF. DNA of the CDR3: TGTGCCAGCAGTCATAGTACCGGGGAGCTGTTTTTT.